The 16 T cell receptor beta chains below were found in one sample sequenced in a study of T-cell reconstitution after alpha-beta-depleted transplantation in children. As it was prepared, the TCRbeta library received unique molecular identifiers. TCRdb re-derived calls from the PCR reads in MiXCR, one entry per CDR3 protein. Among hundreds of thousands of distinct CDR3 sequences listed, about an eighth were seen once. Sequenced material: PBMCs, taken before TCRalphabeta/CD19-depleted stem cell transplant. These receptors were taken from a girl aged 2-10 years with congenital amegakaryocytic thrombocytopenia, due to receive a stem cell transplant.

This clonotype came up many times. The chain is built from TRBV6-5 and TRBJ1-2; perhaps TRBD1 as D (6 bases). This CDR3 is 14 amino acids long. Between the trimmed V and J ends, which lost 2 bases and 8 bases, there was a span of 15 bases. Germline CDR1 reads MNHEY; CDR2 reads SVGAGI. The CDR3 reads CASSYGQSHGGYTF. The CDR3 DNA reads TGTGCCAGCAGTTACGGACAGTCTCATGGGGGCTACACCTTC.

This clonotype was observed many times. The chain has TRBV6-5 and TRBJ2-7; D not certain. Trimming pared 6 bases from V and 6 bases from J, leaving 18 bases between. Per germline, CDR1 MNHEY and CDR2 SVGAGI. The CDR3 runs to 14 residues. This CDR3 is CASRAGSKKAEQYF. For the CDR3, the DNA is TGTGCCAGCAGGGCCGGGTCAAAAAAGGCCGAGCAGTACTTC.

Ten or more counts support this clonotype. J is TRBJ1-1 and V is TRBV20-1; D remains ambiguous. The CDR3 runs to 13 residues. Germline CDR1 and CDR2: DFQATT and SNEGSKA (reference sequence). The V and J ends lost 6 bases and 1 base respectively, with 12 bases between them. In DNA, the CDR3 is TGCAGTGCCCAGAACCACGGGAACACTGAAGCTTTCTTT. Protein product: CSAQNHGNTEAFF.

The chain carries TRBV20-1 and TRBJ2-7; no firm D call. V was cut by 2 bases and J by 5 bases, with 16 bases left in between. There are 14 residues in the CDR3. The germline CDR1 and CDR2 sequences are DFQATT and SNEGSKA (reference sequence). In DNA form, the CDR3 reads TGCAGTGCTAGATCTATCGGACGTTTCCACGAGCAGTACTTC. Protein sequence: CSARSIGRFHEQYF.

There are a few counts of this clonotype. This chain links TRBV7-3 with TRBJ2-3; TRBD2 is a possible D gene (5 bases). V lost 1 base, J lost 4 bases, and 12 bases lay in between. The CDR3 is made up of 15 amino acids. Germline lookup yields CDR1 SGHTA and CDR2 FQGTGA. This chain's CDR3 is CASSLSGRPADTQYF. Here the CDR3 DNA reads TGTGCCAGCAGCTTAAGTGGGAGACCGGCAGATACGCAGTATTTT.

The V gene is TRBV5-1, the J gene TRBJ2-7; no reliable D call. CDR1 and CDR2 from the germline V gene are SGHRS and YFSETQ. Deletions cut 0 bases from V and 6 bases from J, with 25 bases between. The CDR3 totals 18 residues. CDR3 DNA sequence: TGCGCCAGCAGCTTGGTGCCCTCTTTTGCGGACGGAGAAGCCGAGCAGTACTTC. It codes for CASSLVPSFADGEAEQYF. Looking up the rest from reference TRBV5-1 and TRBJ2-7 gives the full variable domain: KAGVTQTPRYLIKTRGQQVTLSCSPISGHRSVSWYQQTPGQGLQFLFEYFSETQRNKGNFPGRFSGRQFSNSRSEMNVSTLELGDSALYLCASSLVPSFADGEAEQYFGPGTRLTVT.

This clonotype showed up many times. The V gene is TRBV20-1, the J gene TRBJ2-3, with 10 bases identical to TRBD2. Trimming at V came to 3 bases and at J to 8 bases, leaving 11 bases not matched to a gene. The CDR3 runs 15 residues. The germline CDR1 and CDR2 sequences are DFQATT and SNEGSKA (reference sequence). This CDR3 is CSASLASGSGGTQYF. CDR3 nucleotides: TGCAGTGCTAGTTTGGCTAGCGGGAGTGGGGGTACGCAGTATTTT.

This clonotype was observed many times. This chain uses TRBV12-3 or TRBV12-4 with TRBJ2-5, with D tentatively TRBD2 (5 bases). V was trimmed by 3 bases and J by 5 bases, leaving 13 bases between them. The CDR3 runs 14 residues. CDR3 sequence (DNA): TGTGCCAGCAGTTTGGGCGTTCGAGGGGAGACCCAGTACTTC. Amino acids: CASSLGVRGETQYF.

This clonotype was observed a handful of times. The chain's CDR3 is CASSSSGTGDEKLFF. In nucleotides, the CDR3 is TGCGCCAGCAGCTCGTCCGGGACAGGGGATGAAAAACTGTTTTTT. The rearrangement links TRBV5-1 to TRBJ1-4; 10 nucleotides agree with TRBD1. The CDR3 is 15 amino acids. The junction had 5 bases not matched to a gene; V was cut back by 3 bases and J by 6 bases. Germline values: CDR1 SGHRS, CDR2 YFSETQ.

This clonotype has just a few counts. The V gene is TRBV30, the J gene TRBJ2-3; the D is unclear. The CDR3 sequence is 12 residues long. With 3 bases removed from V and 5 bases from J, the gap between germline ends came to 9 bases. CDR1 GTSNPN and CDR2 SVGIG come from the germline V gene (reference sequence). DNA for the CDR3: TGTGCCTGGAGCCATCGACGAGATACGCAGTATTTT. Residues: CAWSHRRDTQYF. Based on the CDR3 plus reference TRBV30 and TRBJ2-3, the full variable domain is SQTIHQWPATLVQPVGSPLSLECTVEGTSNPNLYWYRQAAGRGLQLLFYSVGIGQISSEVPQNLSASRPQDRQFILSSKKLLLSDSGFYLCAWSHRRDTQYFGPGTRLTVL.

This clonotype showed up many times. One end of the junction varies from germline; a read error may be responsible. J is TRBJ2-2 and V is TRBV15, with 7 bases fitting TRBD1. Germline V gene data show CDR1 as LNHNV and CDR2 as YYDKDF (reference sequence). This CDR3 is 16 amino acids long. In nucleotides, the CDR3 is TGTGCCACCAGCGGAGACAGGGCCAACGACACCGGGGAGCTGTTTTTT. This translates into CATSGDRANDTGELFF.

The table lists this clonotype with many counts. V usage is TRBV4-1 and J usage is TRBJ2-1; D might be TRBD1 (6 bases). This CDR3 region has 16 residues. V gave up 4 bases and J gave up 3 bases, with 16 bases separating them. In germline, CDR1 is MGHRA, CDR2 YSYEKL. CDR3 DNA: TGCGCCAGCAGCCTCTCGGGTGGGACAAGCTACAATGAGCAGTTCTTC. Translation: CASSLSGGTSYNEQFF.

The sample holds many counts of this clonotype. The chain has TRBV29-1 and TRBJ2-2, with TRBD2 identical over 8 bases. The CDR3 has 15 residues. The germline gives CDR1 SQVTM, CDR2 ANQGSEA. The V segment lost 0 bases and the J segment 5 bases; nucleotides outside the gene matches: 5. This chain's CDR3 is CSVEEAGRETGELFF. CDR3 sequence (DNA): TGCAGCGTTGAAGAGGCCGGGAGGGAAACCGGGGAGCTGTTTTTT.

This clonotype was counted many times. The chain couples TRBV20-1 to TRBJ2-2, with 12 bases aligning to TRBD2. The V segment lost 7 bases and the J segment 6 bases; nucleotides outside the gene matches: 6. The CDR3 loop spans 14 amino acids. Germline lookup yields CDR1 DFQATT and CDR2 SNEGSKA (reference sequence). CDR3 nucleotides: TGCAGTGTCCCTACTAGCGGGAGGTCCGGGGAGCTGTTTTTT. Protein product: CSVPTSGRSGELFF.

This clonotype was seen at least ten times. This chain links TRBV5-1 with TRBJ2-1; TRBD2 matches at 9 bases. J lost 12 bases, V lost 4 bases, and 11 bases had no gene match. Germline V lookup: CDR1 SGHRS, CDR2 YFSETQ. The CDR3 totals 14 residues. For the CDR3, the DNA is TGCGCCAGCAGCAACCCCGGGACTAGCTACTTGCAGTTCTTC. The encoded protein is CASSNPGTSYLQFF. Variable domain in full (rest from reference TRBV5-1 and TRBJ2-1): KAGVTQTPRYLIKTRGQQVTLSCSPISGHRSVSWYQQTPGQGLQFLFEYFSETQRNKGNFPGRFSGRQFSNSRSEMNVSTLELGDSALYLCASSNPGTSYLQFFGPGTRLTVL.

This clonotype was counted between two and nine times. The rearrangement links TRBV12-3 or TRBV12-4 to TRBJ2-2; the match to TRBD2 covers 9 bases. J lost 2 bases, V lost 5 bases, and 9 bases had no gene match. This CDR3 has 17 residues. The CDR3 spells CASSLPRGRVNTGELFF. The CDR3 bases are TGTGCCAGCAGTCTCCCTCGCGGGAGGGTAAACACCGGGGAGCTGTTTTTT.